These 2 T cell receptor beta chains were sequenced from one sample in a study of human T cells and chemical hapten exposure. Described time point: patch test 1, 2 weeks after DPC sensitization. Indicated treatment: therapeutic diphenylcyclopropenone sensitization with weekly scalp DPC. Before extraction, the whole blood was not fractionated, and total RNA was taken from it. TCRdb ran MiXCR on the RACE reads and lists one entry per CDR3 protein. This sample has roughly 50,000 distinct CDR3 sequences, with approximately 10% found just once. Here the sequenced sample was whole blood, taken in connection with sensitization to the hapten diphenylcyclopropenone (DPC). These receptors were collected from a woman aged 40 to 55 with alopecia areata. Some clones in this sample may be carry-over from other donors' samples.

The chain recombines TRBV14 with TRBJ2-2; the D is unclear. Trimming pared 0 bases from V and 3 bases from J, leaving 14 bases between. The CDR3 totals 17 residues. Per the germline V gene, CDR1 is SGHDN and CDR2 is FVKESK. CDR3 loop: CASSQDWKDLHTGELFF. CDR3 sequence (DNA): TGTGCCAGCAGCCAAGATTGGAAAGATTTGCACACCGGGGAGCTGTTTTTT.

This clonotype was counted between two and nine times. This chain links TRBV11-2 with TRBJ1-1; TRBD1 is a possible D gene (6 bases). This CDR3 has 14 amino acids. CDR1 is SGHAT and CDR2 is FQNNGV in the germline V gene. With 4 bases removed from V and 6 bases from J, the gap between germline ends came to 15 bases. The CDR3 coding sequence is TGTGCCAGCAGCTCAGTGAACAGGGCCGCTGAAGCTTTCTTT. Protein product: CASSSVNRAAEAFF.